This TCR beta chain is drawn from a study of T cells in Graves' hyperthyroidism and ophthalmopathy. Whole-study results and caveats: Most thyroid clonotypes that were expanded above 0.001 also turned up in blood.

Comments on this clonotype: Its target is unknown.

RNA transcripts were the template for amplifying TCR beta CDR3 regions. The TCR CDR3 first-round RT-PCR relied on the HTBI primer set. MiXCR, applied by TCRdb to the multiplex PCR reads, yields one record per CDR3 protein. The data contain 600,000 or so distinct CDR3 sequences, approximately 15% of them singletons. CDR3 length: 13 amino acids. The ends were cut back, 5 bases at V and 7 bases at J, with 12 bases in the middle. In germline, CDR1 is SGHTA, CDR2 FQGNSA. The chain uses TRBV7-2 and TRBJ1-5, with D perhaps matching TRBD1 (5 bases). Sequenced sample: blood. The receptor's source is a woman younger than 35 with Graves' ophthalmopathy. The CDR3 bases are TGTGCCAGCAGCCCGGGGGTTGTGCAGCCCCAGCATTTT. This gives the protein CASSPGVVQPQHF.